Each of the 32 T cell receptor beta chains below was sequenced from the same sample in a study of T cells in Graves' hyperthyroidism and ophthalmopathy (dated by TCRdb to the late 2010s). Libraries came from multiplex PCR. The data were produced on an Illumina HiSeq 2000. TCR beta CDR3 regions were amplified from RNA transcripts. A first-round RT-PCR of the TCR CDR3 used the HTBI primer set with the Qiagen OneStep RT-PCR kit. Clones were called with MiXCR by TCRdb after fastp trimmed the public reads at Q25, and only in-frame beta chains were retained. Each CDR3 protein appears once, grouped with its most common genes and DNA. The sample table holds some 760,000 distinct CDR3 sequences, of which less than 15% were seen once. The ten most abundant clones make up roughly 10% of the sample. Sequenced input: blood. The receptors originated from a woman under 30 with Graves' hyperthyroidism.

At least ten counts were recorded for this clonotype. V gene TRBV7-9 combines with J gene TRBJ1-4, with 10 positions matching TRBD1. The V segment lost 5 bases and the J segment 5 bases; nucleotides outside the gene matches: 11. CDR3 length: 17 amino acids. Looked up from germline, CDR1 is SEHNR and CDR2 is FQNEAQ (reference sequence). DNA of the CDR3: TGTGCCAGCAGCACATCCGGGACAGGGGTCCAAAATGAAAAACTGTTTTTT. Translated, it gives CASSTSGTGVQNEKLFF.

This clonotype occurred many times. The chain is built from TRBV2 and TRBJ1-4; possible D gene TRBD1, 6 bases. The V and J ends lost 2 bases and 7 bases respectively, with 14 bases between them. Germline V CDR1 and CDR2: SNHLY, FYNNEI. CDR3 length equals 15 residues. CDR3 bases: TGTGCCAGCAGTGAAAGGGCAGGGGATACTGAAAAACTGTTTTTT. It is translated as CASSERAGDTEKLFF.

In this sample, this clonotype turned up many times. The rearrangement joins TRBV30 to TRBJ1-1, with D maybe TRBD1 (5 bases). This CDR3 is 11 amino acids long. The V end was cut by 5 bases, the J end by 4 bases, with 8 bases between. The germline V gene encodes CDR1 GTSNPN and CDR2 SVGIG (reference sequence). CDR3 bases: TGTGCCTGGCAGGGATTCACTGAAGCTTTCTTT. This codes for CAWQGFTEAFF.

This clonotype was counted at least ten times. The chain carries TRBV18 and TRBJ2-1, with 7 bases lining up with TRBD2. The CDR3 length is 16 residues. The junction had 4 bases not matched to a gene; V was cut back by 2 bases and J by 0 bases. Germline CDR1 and CDR2: KGHSH and LQKENI. CDR3 DNA: TGTGCCAGCTCACCAAGCGGGGAGACCTCCTACAATGAGCAGTTCTTC. Protein: CASSPSGETSYNEQFF.

This clonotype has a handful of counts. The chain combines TRBV5-4 with TRBJ1-1; D may be TRBD1 (5 bases). Trimming stripped 1 base from V and 0 bases from J, with 16 bases between. Per the germline V gene, CDR1 is SGHNT and CDR2 is YYREEE (reference sequence). This CDR3 comprises 17 residues. The CDR3 coding sequence is TGTGCCAGCAGCTTGAGCCCAGGCGGGGGATTGAACACTGAAGCTTTCTTT. This translates into CASSLSPGGGLNTEAFF. Full variable domain (outside the CDR3, taken from reference TRBV5-4 and TRBJ1-1): ETGVTQSPTHLIKTRGQQVTLRCSSQSGHNTVSWYQQALGQGPQFIFQYYREEENGRGNFPPRFSGLQFPNYSSELNVNALELDDSALYLCASSLSPGGGLNTEAFFGQGTRLTVV.

This clonotype was counted ten times or more. The chain recombines TRBV12-3 or TRBV12-4 with TRBJ2-1; 8 nucleotides line up with TRBD2. Trimming cost V 3 bases and J 8 bases; bases outside gene matches: 6. The CDR3 consists of 14 residues. CDR3 in DNA: TGTGCCAGCAGTTTCGGCGGGAGGTTAGATGAGCAGTTCTTC. This codes for CASSFGGRLDEQFF.

The rearrangement links TRBV20-1 to TRBJ1-1, with a weak D call TRBD1 (5 bases). Germline V CDR1 and CDR2: DFQATT, SNEGSKA (reference sequence). Trimming removed 0 bases from V and 4 bases from J, with 18 bases in between. This CDR3 has 16 amino acids. The CDR3 DNA reads as TGCAGTGCTAGAGATCTTGATCTAATGAGGGGCACTGAAGCTTTCTTT. Translation gives CSARDLDLMRGTEAFF.

This clonotype has at least ten counts. The V gene is TRBV12-3 or TRBV12-4, the J gene TRBJ1-5; no clear D. Trimming cost V 5 bases and J 2 bases, with 22 bases left between them. The length of the CDR3 is 18 residues. CDR3 sequence (DNA): TGTGCCAGCAGTCTCCAAATGGAAAGGGTGCATGGCAATCAGCCCCAGCATTTT. The encoded protein is CASSLQMERVHGNQPQHF.

In this sample, this clonotype turned up many times. The chain combines TRBV3-1 with TRBJ2-7, with D possibly being TRBD2 (5 bases). The CDR3 is 15 amino acids. The V and J ends lost 2 bases and 7 bases respectively, with 18 bases between them. The V gene's germline CDR1 is LGHDT and CDR2 YNNKEL (reference sequence). DNA of the CDR3: TGTGCCAGCAGCCAATCGTACCGGGAAGTTAATGAGCAGTACTTC. It translates to CASSQSYREVNEQYF.

The rearrangement links TRBV7-9 to TRBJ2-1; the D gene is possibly TRBD2 (5 bases). The germline gives CDR1 SEHNR, CDR2 FQNEAQ (reference sequence). CDR3 length equals 11 residues. Trimming shortened V by 1 base and J by 12 bases, and 7 bases separated the two germline ends. CDR3 sequence: CASSLGTWQFF. The CDR3 DNA reads TGTGCCAGCAGCTTAGGGACTTGGCAGTTCTTC.

This clonotype has more than one count but fewer than ten. This chain uses TRBV27 with TRBJ2-1; 14 positions match TRBD2. The CDR3 loop spans 17 amino acids. Per germline, CDR1 MNHEY and CDR2 SMNVEV (reference sequence). The V and J ends lost 3 bases and 6 bases, in that order; junction bases with no gene match: 7. CDR3 in amino acids: CASSFSGLAGEVNEQFF. DNA for the CDR3: TGTGCCAGCAGTTTCTCGGGACTAGCGGGAGAGGTCAATGAGCAGTTCTTC.

The sample holds a few counts of this clonotype. This chain joins TRBV30 and TRBJ2-7; possible D gene TRBD2, 6 bases. Germline V gene lookup returns CDR1 GTSNPN and CDR2 SVGIG (reference sequence). V was pared by 3 bases and J by 5 bases, with 17 bases between. The CDR3 length is 14 residues. The CDR3 reads CAWSRLTGGNEQYF. In nucleotides, the CDR3 is TGTGCCTGGAGCCGACTAACCGGGGGTAACGAGCAGTACTTC.

This clonotype was counted ten times or more. The gene calls are TRBV11-1 and TRBJ2-7; D tentatively fits TRBD1 or TRBD2 (5 bases each). CDR3 length: 14 amino acids. Germline V gene data show CDR1 as SGHAT and CDR2 as FQDESV (reference sequence). V lost 5 bases and J 5 bases, leaving 16 bases between the germline ends. This CDR3 reads CASSRDRVLHEQYF. The CDR3 coding sequence is TGTGCCAGCAGCCGGGACCGGGTGCTCCACGAGCAGTACTTC.

J is TRBJ2-7 and V is TRBV18; TRBD2 agrees at 7 bases. The closer fit of TRBJ2-1 to the DNA end suggests the J call may be wrong. Looked up from germline, CDR1 is KGHSH and CDR2 is LQKENI. The CDR3 spans 13 residues. The CDR3 here is CASSPSGAYEQFF. CDR3 DNA: TGTGCCAGCTCACCGAGCGGGGCCTACGAGCAGTTCTTC.

Ten or more counts support this clonotype. V gene TRBV6-1 combines with J gene TRBJ1-1; no clear D gene. Germline V CDR1 and CDR2: MNHNS, SASEGT. This CDR3 has 16 amino acids. Trimming shortened V by 5 bases and J by 4 bases, and 20 bases separated the two germline ends. The CDR3 loop is CASSPSGRGSATEAFF. The CDR3 DNA reads TGTGCCAGCAGTCCCTCGGGCCGCGGTTCCGCCACTGAAGCTTTCTTT.

This clonotype has a count of ten or more. The chain recombines TRBV6-1 with TRBJ2-7, with 7 positions matching TRBD1. Germline V gives CDR1 MNHNS, CDR2 SASEGT. CDR3 length: 14 residues. After removal of 5 bases from V and 2 bases from J, the junction contained 6 bases not matched to a gene. CDR3 amino acids: CASSKGQTAYEQYF. The CDR3 nucleotides are TGTGCCAGCAGTAAGGGACAGACGGCCTACGAGCAGTACTTC.

The sample holds a few counts of this clonotype. The chain uses TRBV24-1 and TRBJ2-7; maybe TRBD2 (5 bases). Germline CDR1 reads KGHDR; CDR2 reads SFDVKD. The CDR3 sequence is 16 residues long. Trimming pared 3 bases from V and 0 bases from J, leaving 14 bases between. CDR3 sequence reads: CATSDPRTGNSYEQYF. In nucleotides, the CDR3 is TGTGCCACCAGTGATCCCAGGACGGGAAACTCCTACGAGCAGTACTTC.

At least ten counts were recorded for this clonotype. This sequence joins TRBV6-1 and TRBJ1-5, with no clear D. Germline V gene data show CDR1 as MNHNS and CDR2 as SASEGT. Trimming removed 5 bases at V and 3 bases at J, with 17 bases between. This CDR3 region has 16 residues. This CDR3 is CASSLGSAIPNQPQHF. In nucleotides, the CDR3 is TGTGCCAGCAGTCTAGGGTCGGCGATCCCCAATCAGCCCCAGCATTTT.

This clonotype was counted at least ten times. The genes are TRBV2 and TRBJ2-5; the D call may be TRBD1 or TRBD2 (5 bases each). The V gene lost 6 bases and the J gene lost 3 bases, with 14 bases spanning the gap. The germline V gene has CDR1 SNHLY and CDR2 FYNNEI. This CDR3 has 14 amino acids. The CDR3 DNA reads TGTGCCAGCAGCGATCGGGGCTTTGAAGAGACCCAGTACTTC. Its protein is CASSDRGFEETQYF.

The chain employs TRBV5-1 and TRBJ2-1; D possibly corresponds to TRBD2 (6 bases). Germline loops: CDR1 SGHRS, CDR2 YFSETQ. Trimming stripped 4 bases from V and 4 bases from J, with 15 bases between. The CDR3 runs 15 residues. The CDR3 DNA follows: TGCGCCAGCAGCCAAGATAGCGGATCTTACAATGAGCAGTTCTTC. This gives the protein CASSQDSGSYNEQFF. The variable domain in full, completed from reference TRBV5-1 and TRBJ2-1, reads KAGVTQTPRYLIKTRGQQVTLSCSPISGHRSVSWYQQTPGQGLQFLFEYFSETQRNKGNFPGRFSGRQFSNSRSEMNVSTLELGDSALYLCASSQDSGSYNEQFFGPGTRLTVL.

This clonotype occurred many times. CDR3: CSARGRTGNTEAFF. DNA of the CDR3: TGCAGTGCTAGAGGTCGGACGGGGAACACTGAAGCTTTCTTT. The rearrangement links TRBV20-1 to TRBJ1-1; D is unresolved. From germline, CDR1 is DFQATT and CDR2 SNEGSKA (reference sequence). This CDR3 has 14 residues. The germline V and J ends were trimmed by 1 base and 1 base, with 10 bases remaining between them.

This clonotype has only a few counts. The CDR3 loop reads CASSPRSGQGYGYTF. Here the CDR3 DNA reads TGTGCCAGCAGTCCCCGATCCGGACAGGGGTATGGCTACACCTTC. The gene calls are TRBV28 and TRBJ1-2; TRBD1 matches at 9 bases. V dropped 5 bases and J dropped 5; count of bases not matched to a gene: 9. Germline V gene data show CDR1 as MDHEN and CDR2 as SYDVKM. CDR3 size: 15 residues.

This clonotype has only a few counts. The rearrangement links TRBV20-1 to TRBJ2-7; D perhaps matches TRBD1 (6 bases). The CDR3 length is 13 residues. V gave up 4 bases and J gave up 3 bases, with 13 bases separating them. Germline V gene lookup returns CDR1 DFQATT and CDR2 SNEGSKA (reference sequence). The CDR3 here is CSATRTEIYEQYF. The CDR3 DNA reads TGCAGTGCTACCCGGACAGAAATCTACGAGCAGTACTTC.

This chain connects TRBV6-5 to TRBJ1-2; D unresolved. The germline V gene has CDR1 MNHEY and CDR2 SVGAGI. This CDR3 comprises 15 residues. V dropped 0 bases and J dropped 3 bases, with 11 bases sitting between them. CDR3 residues: CASSYSPGSDYGYTF. Written as DNA, the CDR3 is TGTGCCAGCAGTTACTCACCAGGTTCTGACTATGGCTACACCTTC.

This chain uses TRBV2 with TRBJ2-2, with 7 bases aligning to TRBD2. Unmatched junction bases numbered 6, after V lost 0 bases and J lost 2 bases. CDR3 length equals 17 residues. The germline CDR1 and CDR2 sequences are SNHLY and FYNNEI. The CDR3 spells CASSEAGLAVNTGELFF. The DNA of the CDR3 is TGTGCCAGCAGTGAAGCTGGGCTAGCGGTAAACACCGGGGAGCTGTTTTTT.

This rearrangement joins TRBV30 to TRBJ1-1; 10 bases are shared with TRBD1. The trim removed 8 bases at V and 0 bases at J, leaving 15 bases unmatched. In germline, CDR1 is GTSNPN, CDR2 SVGIG (reference sequence). The CDR3 is made up of 17 amino acids. CDR3 nucleotides: TGTGCCGGAGGATTAAGGGACAGGGGAAATATGAACACTGAAGCTTTCTTT. Protein: CAGGLRDRGNMNTEAFF.

This clonotype was observed many times. The chain's CDR3 is CSVCSGRASSYNEQFF. The CDR3 nucleotides are TGCAGCGTCTGTAGCGGGAGGGCCAGCTCCTACAATGAGCAGTTCTTC. The rearrangement links TRBV29-1 to TRBJ2-1; 11 bases align to TRBD2. The trim removed 6 bases at V and 0 bases at J, leaving 7 bases unmatched. Germline V lookup: CDR1 SQVTM, CDR2 ANQGSEA. CDR3 length equals 16 residues.

The chain recombines TRBV20-1 with TRBJ2-7; no reliable D call. The V gene lost 3 bases and the J gene lost 2 bases, with 14 bases spanning the gap. This CDR3 comprises 14 residues. The germline V gene encodes CDR1 DFQATT and CDR2 SNEGSKA (reference sequence). DNA for the CDR3: TGCAGTGCTAGCCCCCTCGGAGTAACCTACGAGCAGTACTTC. Translating gives CSASPLGVTYEQYF.

This clonotype came up many times. V usage is TRBV11-2 and J usage is TRBJ2-2, with a weak D call TRBD2 (5 bases). Per germline, CDR1 SGHAT and CDR2 FQNNGV. This CDR3 contains 15 residues. With 1 base removed from V and 7 bases from J, the gap between germline ends came to 13 bases. The CDR3 DNA reads TGTGCCAGCAGCTTAGTAGAGCGGACGGGCGGGGAGCTGTTTTTT. This translates into CASSLVERTGGELFF.

A few counts support this clonotype. The conserved final phenylalanine or tryptophan is absent from the CDR3, which likely points to a read error. This rearrangement joins TRBV11-2 to TRBJ2-2; D remains unclear. Germline assignment: CDR1 SGHAT and CDR2 FQNNGV. This CDR3 has 14 residues. Trimming left V 6 bases short and J 4 bases short, with 12 bases between. The CDR3 sequence: CASSLRQSTGELFS. The CDR3 DNA reads TGTGCCAGCAGTCTTCGACAATCCACCGGGGAGCTGTTTTCT.

There are many counts of this clonotype. CDR3 sequence (DNA): TGTGCCAGCAATCCTCCGGGACTACGACTTAACGCGGGGGACGAGCAGTACTTC. Its translation: CASNPPGLRLNAGDEQYF. The J gene is TRBJ2-7, the V gene TRBV28, with 7 positions matching TRBD2. The CDR3 extends over 18 amino acids. Looked up from germline, CDR1 is MDHEN and CDR2 is SYDVKM. V lost 7 bases, J lost 5 bases, and 23 bases stayed unmatched.

On this clonotype: One end of the junction fails to match germline, which may point to a read error. The rearrangement links TRBV6-5 to TRBJ2-7, with D maybe TRBD1 (5 bases). CDR3 size: 13 residues. CDR1 and CDR2 from the germline V gene are MNHEY and SVGAGI. This CDR3 reads CAGSYAGTYEQYF. For the CDR3, the DNA is TGTGCCGGCAGTTACGCAGGGACCTACGAGCAGTACTTC.